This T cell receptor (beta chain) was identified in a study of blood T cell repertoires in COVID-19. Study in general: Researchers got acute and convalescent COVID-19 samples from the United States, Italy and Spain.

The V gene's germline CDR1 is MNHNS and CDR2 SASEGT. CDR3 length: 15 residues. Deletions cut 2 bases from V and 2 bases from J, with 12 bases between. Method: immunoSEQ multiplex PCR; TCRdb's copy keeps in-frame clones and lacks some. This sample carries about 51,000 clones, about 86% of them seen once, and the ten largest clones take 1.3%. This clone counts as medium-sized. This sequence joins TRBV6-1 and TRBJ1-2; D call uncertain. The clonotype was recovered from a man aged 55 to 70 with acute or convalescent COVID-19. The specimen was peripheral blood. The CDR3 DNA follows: TGTGCCAGCAGTGAATGGCAAGGAGCCAACTATGGCTACACCTTC. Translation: CASSEWQGANYGYTF.